The entry below describes one T cell receptor beta chain. Original handling: Reference gene primers were amplified, and this amplification served to estimate nucleated cell counts. Here immunoSEQ multiplex PCR was the method, and the copy in TCRdb shows in-frame clones only, minus some. The DNA was the basis for D and trimming; V, J and clone size are from that table. The table has 200,000 to 250,000 clones, 82% seen once; the top ten hold 5.2%. The data belong to a study of blood T cell repertoires in COVID-19. On the study more broadly: The study drew acute and convalescent COVID-19 samples from the United States, Italy and Spain.

This clonotype originated in a woman aged 70 to 79 with COVID-19, enrolled during active disease. The sequencing sample was made of peripheral blood.

Here the CDR3 reads CASNAADGTDYNEQFF. CDR3 nucleotides: TGCGCCAGCAATGCGGCAGACGGGACAGACTACAATGAGCAGTTCTTC. The gene calls are TRBV10-1 and TRBJ2-1, with 7 bases lining up with TRBD1. Per the germline V gene, CDR1 is WNHNN and CDR2 is SYGVQD (reference sequence). After removal of 7 bases from V and 3 bases from J, the junction contained 12 bases not matched to a gene. This CDR3 comprises 16 residues.